This T cell receptor beta chain was identified during a study of cytomegalovirus exposure and HLA in healthy donors. 13 Jbeta primers and 60 Vbeta primers were used for the PCR. In the source study's methods: Later reanalysis found around 80 million unique TCR beta chains, around 10 million of them shared. Profiling relied on immunoSEQ multiplex PCR, and the TCRdb table lists in-frame clones only, not all of them. That table is the source of V, J and clone size, and D and trimming were worked out from the DNA. Seen here are 110,000 to 150,000 clones, approximately 80% observed once, and the top ten hold roughly 2.5%. The CDR3 is 15 amino acids. V was pared by 4 bases and J by 2 bases, with 4 bases of the junction left unmatched. The germline gives CDR1 ENHRY, CDR2 SYGVKD.

This receptor was taken from a boy younger than 10 in good health and CMV-seronegative. The J gene is TRBJ2-1, the V gene TRBV10-3; 8 bases are shared with TRBD2. Sequenced material: PBMCs. CDR3 DNA sequence: TGTGCCATCAGTGGGAAGACTAGCGCCTACAATGAGCAGTTCTTC. Its protein product is CAISGKTSAYNEQFF.